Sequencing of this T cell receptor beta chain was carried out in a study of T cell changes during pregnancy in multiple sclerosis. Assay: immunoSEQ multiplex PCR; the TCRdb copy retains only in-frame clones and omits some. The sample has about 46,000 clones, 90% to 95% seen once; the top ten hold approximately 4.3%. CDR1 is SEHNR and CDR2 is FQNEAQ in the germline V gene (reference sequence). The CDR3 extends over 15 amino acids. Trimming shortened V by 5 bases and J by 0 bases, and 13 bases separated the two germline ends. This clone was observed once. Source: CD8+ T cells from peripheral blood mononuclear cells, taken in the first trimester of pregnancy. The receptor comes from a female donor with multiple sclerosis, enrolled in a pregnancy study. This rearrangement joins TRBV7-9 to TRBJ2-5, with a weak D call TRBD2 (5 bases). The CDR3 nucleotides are TGTGCCAGCAGCACCGAGCAGAGGGACCAAGAGACCCAGTACTTC. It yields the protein CASSTEQRDQETQYF.